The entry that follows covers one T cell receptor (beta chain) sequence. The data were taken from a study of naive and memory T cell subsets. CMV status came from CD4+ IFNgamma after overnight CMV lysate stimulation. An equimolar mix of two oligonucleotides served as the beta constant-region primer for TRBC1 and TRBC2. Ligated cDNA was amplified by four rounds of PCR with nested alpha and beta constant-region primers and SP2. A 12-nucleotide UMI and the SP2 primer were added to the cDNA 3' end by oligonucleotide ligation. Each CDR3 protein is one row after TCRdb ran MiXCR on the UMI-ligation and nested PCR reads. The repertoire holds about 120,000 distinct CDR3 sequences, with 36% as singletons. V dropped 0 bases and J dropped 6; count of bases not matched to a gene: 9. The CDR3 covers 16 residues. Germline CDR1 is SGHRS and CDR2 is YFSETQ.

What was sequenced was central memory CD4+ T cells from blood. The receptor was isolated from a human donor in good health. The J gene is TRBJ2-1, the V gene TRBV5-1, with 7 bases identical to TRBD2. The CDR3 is CASSLEGGYEGNEQFF. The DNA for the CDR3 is TGCGCCAGCAGCTTGGAGGGAGGGTATGAGGGCAATGAGCAGTTCTTC.